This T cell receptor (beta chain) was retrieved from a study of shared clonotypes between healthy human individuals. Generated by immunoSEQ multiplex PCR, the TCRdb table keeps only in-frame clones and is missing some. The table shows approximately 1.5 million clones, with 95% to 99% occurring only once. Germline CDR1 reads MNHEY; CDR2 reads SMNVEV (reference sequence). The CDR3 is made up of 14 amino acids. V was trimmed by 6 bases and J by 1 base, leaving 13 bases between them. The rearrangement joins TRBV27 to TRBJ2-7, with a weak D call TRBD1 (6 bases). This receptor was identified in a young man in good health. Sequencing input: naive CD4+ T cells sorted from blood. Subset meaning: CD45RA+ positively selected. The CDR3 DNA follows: TGTGCCAGCAGGAGCTTCGGACAGTCCTACGAGCAGTACTTC. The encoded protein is CASRSFGQSYEQYF.